These 5 T cell receptor beta chains came from one sample sequenced in a study of blood T cell repertoires in COVID-19 (dated by TCRdb to about 2020). Library creation used the immunoSEQ multiplex PCR assay. The immuneACCESS repertoire file appears here via TCRdb, limited to in-frame rearrangements. These files lack a portion of the clones; in checked studies, under half of the deficit traces to unresolved V genes, and the cause of the others is not known. The sample profile shows 300,000 to 400,000 clones; 88% of them were found once. The ten top clones hold 0.95% to 1% of the sample. What was sequenced was PBMCs or T cells enriched from blood (not recorded which). Receptors were obtained from a woman in her twenties or thirties with acute COVID-19.

The V call is TRBV18, the J call TRBJ2-3, with D perhaps matching TRBD1 (5 bases). Germline assignment: CDR1 KGHSH and CDR2 LQKENI. This CDR3 is 15 amino acids long. V gave up 1 base and J gave up 2 bases, with 10 bases separating them. Written as DNA, the CDR3 is TGTGCCAGCTCACCACAGGGGTCGATCACAGATACGCAGTATTTT. Protein product: CASSPQGSITDTQYF.

This clone appeared a single time. This sequence joins TRBV9 and TRBJ1-2, with a weak D call TRBD1 (5 bases). Trimming pared 2 bases from V and 1 base from J, leaving 12 bases between. From germline, CDR1 is SGDLS and CDR2 YYNGEE. The CDR3 has 15 residues. CDR3 DNA: TGTGCCAGCAGCGTCACAGTAGGGGATAACTATGGCTACACCTTC. It encodes CASSVTVGDNYGYTF.

The chain uses TRBV11-2 and TRBJ1-2; maybe TRBD1 (5 bases). The CDR3 runs to 16 residues. The V gene's germline CDR1 is SGHAT and CDR2 FQNNGV. The V end was cut by 3 bases, the J end by 0 bases, with 14 bases between. The CDR3 region has the DNA TGTGCCAGCAGCTTCCCTCCAGGGAGGCCTAACTATGGCTACACCTTC. Residues: CASSFPPGRPNYGYTF.

In nucleotides, the CDR3 is TGTGCCAGCACGGCGGGGTTGAGGAGGAGCAATCAGCCCCAGCATTTT. This sequence encodes CASTAGLRRSNQPQHF. The chain couples TRBV11-1 to TRBJ1-5; D is undetermined. Germline assignment: CDR1 SGHAT and CDR2 FQDESV (reference sequence). Trimming left V 7 bases short and J 1 base short, with 17 bases between. There are 16 residues in the CDR3.

J is TRBJ1-2 and V is TRBV9; 9 bases agree with TRBD1. There are 15 residues in the CDR3. CDR1 is SGDLS, CDR2 YYNGEE, per germline. Trimming took 0 bases from V and 5 from J; bases not matched to a gene: 5. The CDR3 nucleotides read TGTGCCAGCAGCGTAGCTGGGGGACAGGGTTATGGCTACACCTTC. This sequence encodes CASSVAGGQGYGYTF.